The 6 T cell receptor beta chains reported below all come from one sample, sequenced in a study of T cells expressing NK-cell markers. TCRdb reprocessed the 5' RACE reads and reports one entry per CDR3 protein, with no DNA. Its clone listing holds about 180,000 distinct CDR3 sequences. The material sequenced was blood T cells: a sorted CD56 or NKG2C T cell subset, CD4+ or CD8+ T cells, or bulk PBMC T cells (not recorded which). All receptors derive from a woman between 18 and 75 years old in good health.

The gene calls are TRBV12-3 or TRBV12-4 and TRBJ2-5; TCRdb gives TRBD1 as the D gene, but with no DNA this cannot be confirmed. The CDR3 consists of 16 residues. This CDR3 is CASSLWLVGAQETQYF.

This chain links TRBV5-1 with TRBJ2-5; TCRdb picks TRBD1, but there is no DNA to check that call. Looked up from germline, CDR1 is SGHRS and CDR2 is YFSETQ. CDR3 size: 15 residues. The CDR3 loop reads CASSFGQGQKETQYF.

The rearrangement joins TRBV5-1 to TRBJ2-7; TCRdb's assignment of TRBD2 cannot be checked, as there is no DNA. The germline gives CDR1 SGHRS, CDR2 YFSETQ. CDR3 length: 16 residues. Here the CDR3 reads CASSTDSTSGGYEQYF.

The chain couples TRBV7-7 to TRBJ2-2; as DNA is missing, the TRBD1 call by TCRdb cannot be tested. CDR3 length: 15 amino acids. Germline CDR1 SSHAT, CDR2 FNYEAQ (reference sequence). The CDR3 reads CASSRSQGAGGELFF.

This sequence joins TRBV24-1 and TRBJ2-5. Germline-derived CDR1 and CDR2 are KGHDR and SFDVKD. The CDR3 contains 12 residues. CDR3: CATSAPGETQYF.

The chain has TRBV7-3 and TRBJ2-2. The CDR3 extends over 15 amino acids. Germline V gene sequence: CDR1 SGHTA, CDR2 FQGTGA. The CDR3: CASSLIPGNTGELFF.